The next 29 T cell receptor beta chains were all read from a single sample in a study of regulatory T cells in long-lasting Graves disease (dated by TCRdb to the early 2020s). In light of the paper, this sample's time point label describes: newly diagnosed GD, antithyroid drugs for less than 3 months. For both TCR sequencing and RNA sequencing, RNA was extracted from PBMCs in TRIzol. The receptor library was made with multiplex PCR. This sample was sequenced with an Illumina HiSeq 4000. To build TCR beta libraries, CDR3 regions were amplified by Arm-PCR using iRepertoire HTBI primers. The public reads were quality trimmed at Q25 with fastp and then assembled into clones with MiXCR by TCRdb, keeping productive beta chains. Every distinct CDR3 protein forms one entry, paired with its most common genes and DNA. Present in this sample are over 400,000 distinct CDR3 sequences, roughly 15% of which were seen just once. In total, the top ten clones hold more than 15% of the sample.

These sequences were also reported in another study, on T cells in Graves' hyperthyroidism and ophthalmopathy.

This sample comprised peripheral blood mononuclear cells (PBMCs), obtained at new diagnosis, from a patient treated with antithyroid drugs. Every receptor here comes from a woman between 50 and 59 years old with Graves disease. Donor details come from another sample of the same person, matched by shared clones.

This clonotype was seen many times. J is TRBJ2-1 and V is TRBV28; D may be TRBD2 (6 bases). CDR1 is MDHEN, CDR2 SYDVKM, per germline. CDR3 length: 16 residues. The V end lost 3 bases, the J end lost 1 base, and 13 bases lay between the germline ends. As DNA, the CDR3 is TGTGCCAGCAGTTTGTCCGGGGGAAAGTCCTACAATGAGCAGTTCTTC. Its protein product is CASSLSGGKSYNEQFF.

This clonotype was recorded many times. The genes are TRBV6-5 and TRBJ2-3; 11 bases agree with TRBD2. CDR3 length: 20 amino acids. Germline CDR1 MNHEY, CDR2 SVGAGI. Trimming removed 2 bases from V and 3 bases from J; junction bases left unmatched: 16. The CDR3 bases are TGTGCCAGCAGTTACCGTACTAGCGGGAGCGGATCCGGGCGTACAGATACGCAGTATTTT. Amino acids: CASSYRTSGSGSGRTDTQYF.

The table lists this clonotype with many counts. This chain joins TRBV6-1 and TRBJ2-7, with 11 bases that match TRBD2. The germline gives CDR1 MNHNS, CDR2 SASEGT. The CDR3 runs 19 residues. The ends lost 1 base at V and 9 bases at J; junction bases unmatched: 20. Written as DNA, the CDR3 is TGTGCCAGCAGTGAAGTCCCTCCCCAAAGACTAGCGGGACAGAGTGGGCAGTACTTC. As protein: CASSEVPPQRLAGQSGQYF.

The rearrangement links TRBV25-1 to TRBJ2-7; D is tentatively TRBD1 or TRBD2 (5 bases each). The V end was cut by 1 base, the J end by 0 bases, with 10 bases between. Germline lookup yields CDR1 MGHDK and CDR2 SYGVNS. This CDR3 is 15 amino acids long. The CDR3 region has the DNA TGTGCCAGCAGTGAATCTGGGGGAATCTCCTACGAGCAGTACTTC. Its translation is CASSESGGISYEQYF.

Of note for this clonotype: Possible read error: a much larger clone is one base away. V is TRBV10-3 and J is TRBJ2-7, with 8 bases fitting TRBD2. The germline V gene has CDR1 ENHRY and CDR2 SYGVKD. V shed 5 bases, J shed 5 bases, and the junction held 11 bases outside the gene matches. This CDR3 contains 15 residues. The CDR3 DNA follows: TGTGCCATCAGTTACTCAGCGGGAGAGGTACACGAGCAGTACTTC. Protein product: CAISYSAGEVHEQYF.

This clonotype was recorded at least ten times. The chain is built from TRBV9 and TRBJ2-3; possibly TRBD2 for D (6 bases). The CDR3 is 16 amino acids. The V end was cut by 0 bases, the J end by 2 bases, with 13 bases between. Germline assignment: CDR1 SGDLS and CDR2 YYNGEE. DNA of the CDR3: TGTGCCAGCAGCGTAGCCAGCGGGCCTCCCACAGATACGCAGTATTTT. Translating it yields CASSVASGPPTDTQYF.

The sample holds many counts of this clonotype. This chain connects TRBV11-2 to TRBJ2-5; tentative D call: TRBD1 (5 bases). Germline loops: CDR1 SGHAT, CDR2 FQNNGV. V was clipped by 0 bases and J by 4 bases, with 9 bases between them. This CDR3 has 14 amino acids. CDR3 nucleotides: TGTGCCAGCAGCTTAGAGGCAGGGATAGAGACCCAGTACTTC. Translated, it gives CASSLEAGIETQYF.

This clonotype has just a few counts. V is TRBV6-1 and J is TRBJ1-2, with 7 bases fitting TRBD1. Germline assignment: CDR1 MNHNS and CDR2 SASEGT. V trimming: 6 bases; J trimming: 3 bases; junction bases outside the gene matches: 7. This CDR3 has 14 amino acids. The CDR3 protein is CASRSNRGDYGYTF. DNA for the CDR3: TGTGCCAGCAGATCCAACAGGGGTGACTATGGCTACACCTTC.

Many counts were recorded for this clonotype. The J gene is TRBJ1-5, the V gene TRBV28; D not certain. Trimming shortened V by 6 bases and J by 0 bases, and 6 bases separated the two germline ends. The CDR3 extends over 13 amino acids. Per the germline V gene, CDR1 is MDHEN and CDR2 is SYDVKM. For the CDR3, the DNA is TGTGCCAGCAGAGACCATAGCAATCAGCCCCAGCATTTT. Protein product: CASRDHSNQPQHF.

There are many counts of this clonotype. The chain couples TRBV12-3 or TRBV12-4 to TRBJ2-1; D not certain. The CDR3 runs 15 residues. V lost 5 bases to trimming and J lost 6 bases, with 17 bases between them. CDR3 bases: TGTGCCAGCAGTCCCACCTTGGGGAAGAGCAATGAGCAGTTCTTC. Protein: CASSPTLGKSNEQFF.

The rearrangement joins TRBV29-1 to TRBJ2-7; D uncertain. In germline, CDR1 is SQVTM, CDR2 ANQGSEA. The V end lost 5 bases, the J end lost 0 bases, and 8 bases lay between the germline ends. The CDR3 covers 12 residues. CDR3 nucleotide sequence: TGCAGCGTTTTAACATTCTCCTACGAGCAGTACTTC. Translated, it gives CSVLTFSYEQYF.

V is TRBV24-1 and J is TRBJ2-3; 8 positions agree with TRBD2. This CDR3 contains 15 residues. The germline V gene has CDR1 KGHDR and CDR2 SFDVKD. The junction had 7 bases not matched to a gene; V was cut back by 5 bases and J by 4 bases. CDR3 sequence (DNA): TGTGCCACCAGTGGTGCGGGAGGAAGGGCAGATACGCAGTATTTT. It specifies CATSGAGGRADTQYF.

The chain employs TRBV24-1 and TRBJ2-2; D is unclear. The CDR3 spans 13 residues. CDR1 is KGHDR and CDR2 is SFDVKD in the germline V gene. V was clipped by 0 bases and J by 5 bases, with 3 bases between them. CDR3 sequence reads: CATSDLTTGELFF. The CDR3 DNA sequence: TGTGCCACCAGTGATTTGACGACCGGGGAGCTGTTTTTT.

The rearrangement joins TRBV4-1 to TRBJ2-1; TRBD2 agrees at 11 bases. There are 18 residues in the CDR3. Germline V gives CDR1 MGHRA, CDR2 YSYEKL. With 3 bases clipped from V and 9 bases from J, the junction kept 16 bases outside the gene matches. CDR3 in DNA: TGCGCCAGCAGCCAGTTGACTAGCGGGACTCCAAGGGCGGGTGAGCAGTTCTTC. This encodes CASSQLTSGTPRAGEQFF.

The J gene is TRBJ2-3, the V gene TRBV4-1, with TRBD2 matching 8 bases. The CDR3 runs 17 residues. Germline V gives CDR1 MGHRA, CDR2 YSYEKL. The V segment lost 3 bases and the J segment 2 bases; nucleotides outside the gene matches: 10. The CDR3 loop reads CASSQIHFSGNTDTQYF. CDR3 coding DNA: TGCGCCAGCAGCCAGATACATTTTAGCGGGAACACAGATACGCAGTATTTT.

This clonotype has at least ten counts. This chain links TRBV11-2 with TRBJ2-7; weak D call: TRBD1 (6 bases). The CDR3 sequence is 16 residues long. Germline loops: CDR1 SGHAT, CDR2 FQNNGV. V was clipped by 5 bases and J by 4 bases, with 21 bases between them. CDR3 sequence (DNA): TGTGCCAGCAGCACGATTAAGGGGGACAACCAGTACGAGCAGTACTTC. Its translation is CASSTIKGDNQYEQYF.

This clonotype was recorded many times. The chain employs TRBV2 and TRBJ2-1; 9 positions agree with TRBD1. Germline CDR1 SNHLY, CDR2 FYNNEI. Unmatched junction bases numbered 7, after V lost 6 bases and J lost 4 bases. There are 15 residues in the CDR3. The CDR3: CASRGQGMGYNEQFF. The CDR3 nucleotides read TGTGCCAGCAGGGGACAGGGTATGGGTTACAATGAGCAGTTCTTC. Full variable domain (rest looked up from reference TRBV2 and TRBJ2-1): EPEVTQTPSHQVTQMGQEVILRCVPISNHLYFYWYRQILGQKVEFLVSFYNNEISEKSEIFDDQFSVERPDGSNFTLKIRSTKLEDSAMYFCASRGQGMGYNEQFFGPGTRLTVL.

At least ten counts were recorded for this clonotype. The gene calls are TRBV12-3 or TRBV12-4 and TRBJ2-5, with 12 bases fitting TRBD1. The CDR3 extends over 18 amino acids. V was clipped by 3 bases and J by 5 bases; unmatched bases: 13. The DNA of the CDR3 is TGTGCCAGCAGTTTTAGGACCGGGACAGGGGGCAGTTTCGAGACCCAGTACTTC. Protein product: CASSFRTGTGGSFETQYF.

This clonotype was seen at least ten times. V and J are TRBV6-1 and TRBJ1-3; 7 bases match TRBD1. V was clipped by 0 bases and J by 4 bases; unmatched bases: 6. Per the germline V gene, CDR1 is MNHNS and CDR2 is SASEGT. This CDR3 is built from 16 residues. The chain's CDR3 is CASSEALDRAGNTIYF. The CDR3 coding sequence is TGTGCCAGCAGTGAAGCCCTCGACAGGGCGGGAAACACCATATATTTT.

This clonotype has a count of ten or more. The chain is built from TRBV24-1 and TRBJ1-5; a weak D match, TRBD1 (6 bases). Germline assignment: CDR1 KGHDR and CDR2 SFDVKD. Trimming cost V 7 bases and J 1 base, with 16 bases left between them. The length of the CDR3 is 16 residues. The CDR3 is CATRVTGMNSNQPQHF. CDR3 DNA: TGTGCCACCAGGGTAACAGGGATGAACAGCAATCAGCCCCAGCATTTT.

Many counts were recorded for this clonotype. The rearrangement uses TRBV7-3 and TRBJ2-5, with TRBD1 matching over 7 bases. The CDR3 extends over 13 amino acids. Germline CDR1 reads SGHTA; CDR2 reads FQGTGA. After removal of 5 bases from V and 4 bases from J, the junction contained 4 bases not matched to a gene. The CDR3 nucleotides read TGTGCCAGCAGCGATAACAGGGGAGAGACCCAGTACTTC. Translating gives CASSDNRGETQYF. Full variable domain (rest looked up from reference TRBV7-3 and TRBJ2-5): GAGVSQTPSNKVTEKGKYVELRCDPISGHTALYWYRQSLGQGPEFLIYFQGTGAADDSGLPNDRFFAVRPEGSVSTLKIQRTERGDSAVYLCASSDNRGETQYFGPGTRLLVL.

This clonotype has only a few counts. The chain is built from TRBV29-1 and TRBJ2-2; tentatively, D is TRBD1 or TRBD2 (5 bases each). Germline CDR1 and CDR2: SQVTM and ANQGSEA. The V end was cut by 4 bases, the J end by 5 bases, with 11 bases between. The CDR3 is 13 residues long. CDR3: CSVVRGETGELFF. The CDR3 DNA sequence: TGCAGCGTTGTGAGAGGGGAAACCGGGGAGCTGTTTTTT.

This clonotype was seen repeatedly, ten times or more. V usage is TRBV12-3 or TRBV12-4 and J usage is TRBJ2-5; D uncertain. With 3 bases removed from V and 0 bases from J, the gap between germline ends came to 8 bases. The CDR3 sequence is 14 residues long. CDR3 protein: CASSFSQYQETQYF. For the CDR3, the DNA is TGTGCCAGCAGTTTCTCACAGTACCAAGAGACCCAGTACTTC.

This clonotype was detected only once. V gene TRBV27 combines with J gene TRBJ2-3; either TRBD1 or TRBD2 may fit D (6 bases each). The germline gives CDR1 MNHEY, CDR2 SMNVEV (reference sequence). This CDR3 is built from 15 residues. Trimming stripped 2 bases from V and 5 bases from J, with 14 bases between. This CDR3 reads CASSLNGGRVDTQYF. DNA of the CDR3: TGTGCCAGCAGTTTAAATGGGGGGCGAGTAGATACGCAGTATTTT.

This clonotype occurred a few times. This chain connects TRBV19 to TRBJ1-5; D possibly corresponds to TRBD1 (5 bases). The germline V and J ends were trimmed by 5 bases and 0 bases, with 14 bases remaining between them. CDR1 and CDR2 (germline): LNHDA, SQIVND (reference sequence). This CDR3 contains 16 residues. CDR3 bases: TGTGCCAGTAGTCTAATGGGACTCAATAGCAATCAGCCCCAGCATTTT. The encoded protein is CASSLMGLNSNQPQHF.

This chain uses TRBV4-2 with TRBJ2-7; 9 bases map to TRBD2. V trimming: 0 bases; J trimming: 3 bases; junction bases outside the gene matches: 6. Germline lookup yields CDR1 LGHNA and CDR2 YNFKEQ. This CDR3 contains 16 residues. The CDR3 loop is CASSQELGSGSYEQYF. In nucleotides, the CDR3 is TGTGCCAGCAGCCAAGAATTGGGTAGCGGGAGCTACGAGCAGTACTTC.

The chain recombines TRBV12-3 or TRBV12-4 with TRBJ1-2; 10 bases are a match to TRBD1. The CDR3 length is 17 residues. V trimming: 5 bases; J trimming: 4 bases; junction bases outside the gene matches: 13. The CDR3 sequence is CASSRQGATVSLYGYTF. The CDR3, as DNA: TGTGCCAGCAGTCGACAGGGGGCCACTGTCTCCCTCTATGGCTACACCTTC.

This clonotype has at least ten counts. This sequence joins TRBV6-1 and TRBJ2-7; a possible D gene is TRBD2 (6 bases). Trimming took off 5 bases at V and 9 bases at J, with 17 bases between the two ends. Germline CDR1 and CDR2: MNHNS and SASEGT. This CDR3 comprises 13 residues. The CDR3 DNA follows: TGTGCCAGCAGTCATAACTCGGGAGAGCGGCAGTACTTC. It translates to CASSHNSGERQYF.

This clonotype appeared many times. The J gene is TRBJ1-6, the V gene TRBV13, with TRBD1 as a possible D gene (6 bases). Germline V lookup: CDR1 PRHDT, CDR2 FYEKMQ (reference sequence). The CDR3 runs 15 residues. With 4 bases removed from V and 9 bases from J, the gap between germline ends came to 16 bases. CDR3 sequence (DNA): TGTGCCAGCAGCTGGCAGGGGCCCGGGGGTTCACCCCTCCACTTT. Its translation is CASSWQGPGGSPLHF.